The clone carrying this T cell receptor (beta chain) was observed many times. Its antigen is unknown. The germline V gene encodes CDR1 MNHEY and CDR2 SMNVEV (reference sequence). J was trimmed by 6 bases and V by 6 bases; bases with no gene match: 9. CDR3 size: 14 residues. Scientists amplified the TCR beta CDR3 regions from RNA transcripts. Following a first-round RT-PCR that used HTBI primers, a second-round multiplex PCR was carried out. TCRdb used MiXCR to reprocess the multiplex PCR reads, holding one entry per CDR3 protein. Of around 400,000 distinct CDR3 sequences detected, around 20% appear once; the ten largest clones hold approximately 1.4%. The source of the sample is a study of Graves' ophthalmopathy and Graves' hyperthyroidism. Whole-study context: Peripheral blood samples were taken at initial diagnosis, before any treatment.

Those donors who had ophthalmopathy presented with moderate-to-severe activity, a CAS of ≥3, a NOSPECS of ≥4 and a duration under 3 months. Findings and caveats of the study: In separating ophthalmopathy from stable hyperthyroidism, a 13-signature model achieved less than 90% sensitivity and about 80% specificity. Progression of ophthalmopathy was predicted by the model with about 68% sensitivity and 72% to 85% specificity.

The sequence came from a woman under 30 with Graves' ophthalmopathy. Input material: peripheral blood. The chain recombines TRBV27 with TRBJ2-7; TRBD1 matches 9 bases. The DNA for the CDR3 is TGTGCCAGCAGGCGACAGGGGGAATTTGGCGAGCAGTACTTC. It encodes CASRRQGEFGEQYF.